What follows is one T cell receptor (beta chain) and its context. This CDR3 region has 14 residues. Germline-derived CDR1 and CDR2 are SGHRS and YFSETQ. After removal of 2 bases from V and 7 bases from J, the junction contained 7 bases not matched to a gene. This specimen comes from a study of response to subunit inactivated influenza vaccine. From the RT-PCR reads, TCRdb called clonotypes with MiXCR, one entry per CDR3 protein. The sample includes about 500,000 distinct CDR3 sequences, 15% to 20% of them seen just once. The sample in question was CD4+ T cells sorted from PBMCs, obtained roughly 24 months after vaccination. The receptor comes from a man aged 50 to 69 who received an inactivated influenza vaccine. This sequence joins TRBV5-1 and TRBJ2-7; 9 bases line up with TRBD1. The CDR3 sequence: CASSFGTGYGEQYF. The CDR3 region has the DNA TGCGCCAGCAGCTTCGGGACAGGGTATGGTGAGCAGTACTTC.